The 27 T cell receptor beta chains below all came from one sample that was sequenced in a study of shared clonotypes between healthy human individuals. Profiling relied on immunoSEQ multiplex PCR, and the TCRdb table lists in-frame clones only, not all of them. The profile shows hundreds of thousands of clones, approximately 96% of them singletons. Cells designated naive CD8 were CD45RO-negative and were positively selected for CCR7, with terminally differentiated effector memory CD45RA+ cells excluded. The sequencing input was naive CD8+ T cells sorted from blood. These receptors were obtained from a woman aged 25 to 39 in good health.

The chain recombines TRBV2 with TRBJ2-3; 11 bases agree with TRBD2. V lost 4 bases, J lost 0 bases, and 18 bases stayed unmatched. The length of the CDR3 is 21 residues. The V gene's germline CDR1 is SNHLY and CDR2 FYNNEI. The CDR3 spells CASSGPGTSGTITQSTDTQYF. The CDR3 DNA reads TGTGCCAGCAGTGGCCCCGGGACTAGCGGAACAATTACCCAGAGCACAGATACGCAGTATTTT. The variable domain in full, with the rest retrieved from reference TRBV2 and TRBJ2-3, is EPEVTQTPSHQVTQMGQEVILRCVPISNHLYFYWYRQILGQKVEFLVSFYNNEISEKSEIFDDQFSVERPDGSNFTLKIRSTKLEDSAMYFCASSGPGTSGTITQSTDTQYFGPGTRLTVL.

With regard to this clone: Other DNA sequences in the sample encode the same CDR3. CDR3 DNA sequence: TGTGCCAGCAGTTCCCTAGCGGGGTCCACAGATACGCAGTATTTT. As protein: CASSSLAGSTDTQYF. The chain couples TRBV27 to TRBJ2-3; TRBD2 matches at 9 bases. The V gene's germline CDR1 is MNHEY and CDR2 SMNVEV (reference sequence). J lost 2 bases, V lost 4 bases, and 4 bases had no gene match. The CDR3 has 15 residues.

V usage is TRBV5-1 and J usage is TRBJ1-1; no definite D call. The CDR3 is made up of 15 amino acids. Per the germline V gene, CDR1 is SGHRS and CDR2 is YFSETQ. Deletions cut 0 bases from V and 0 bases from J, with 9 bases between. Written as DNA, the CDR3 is TGCGCCAGCAGCTTGGATGTGGCAATGAACACTGAAGCTTTCTTT. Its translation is CASSLDVAMNTEAFF.

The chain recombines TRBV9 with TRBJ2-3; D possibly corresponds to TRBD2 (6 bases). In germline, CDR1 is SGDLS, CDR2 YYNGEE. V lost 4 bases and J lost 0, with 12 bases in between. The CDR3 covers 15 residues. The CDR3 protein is CASSPRTTSTDTQYF. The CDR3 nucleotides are TGTGCCAGCAGCCCTCGGACTACCAGCACAGATACGCAGTATTTT.

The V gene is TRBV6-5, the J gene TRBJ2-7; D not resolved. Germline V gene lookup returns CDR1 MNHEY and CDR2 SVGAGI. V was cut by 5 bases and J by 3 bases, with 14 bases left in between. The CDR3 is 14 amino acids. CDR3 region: CASSLSQTGYEQYF. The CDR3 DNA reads TGTGCCAGCAGTCTTTCCCAAACGGGCTACGAGCAGTACTTC.

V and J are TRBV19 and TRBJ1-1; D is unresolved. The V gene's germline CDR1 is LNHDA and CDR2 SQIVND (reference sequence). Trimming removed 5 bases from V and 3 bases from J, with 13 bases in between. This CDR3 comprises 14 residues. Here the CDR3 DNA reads TGTGCCAGTAGTTACCGGGTATCGGACACTGAAGCTTTCTTT. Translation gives CASSYRVSDTEAFF.

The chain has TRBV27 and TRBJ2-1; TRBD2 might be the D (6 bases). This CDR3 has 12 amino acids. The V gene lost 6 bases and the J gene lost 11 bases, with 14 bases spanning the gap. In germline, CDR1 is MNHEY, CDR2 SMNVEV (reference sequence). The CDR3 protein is CASRGRRVKQFF. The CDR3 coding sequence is TGTGCCAGCAGGGGACGGAGGGTAAAGCAGTTCTTC.

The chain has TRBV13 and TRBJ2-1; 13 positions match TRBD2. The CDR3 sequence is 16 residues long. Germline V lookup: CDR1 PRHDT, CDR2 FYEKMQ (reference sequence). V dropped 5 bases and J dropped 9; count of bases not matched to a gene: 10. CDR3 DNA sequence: TGTGCCAGCAGCGAAGGACTAGCGGGAGTGGGGGGTGAGCAGTTCTTC. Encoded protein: CASSEGLAGVGGEQFF.

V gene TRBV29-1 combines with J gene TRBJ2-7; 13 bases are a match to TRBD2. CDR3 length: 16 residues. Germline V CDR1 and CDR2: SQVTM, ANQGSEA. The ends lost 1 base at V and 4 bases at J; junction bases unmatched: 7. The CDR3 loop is CSVEAGTSGMGYEQYF. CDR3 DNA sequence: TGCAGCGTTGAAGCAGGGACTAGCGGGATGGGTTACGAGCAGTACTTC.

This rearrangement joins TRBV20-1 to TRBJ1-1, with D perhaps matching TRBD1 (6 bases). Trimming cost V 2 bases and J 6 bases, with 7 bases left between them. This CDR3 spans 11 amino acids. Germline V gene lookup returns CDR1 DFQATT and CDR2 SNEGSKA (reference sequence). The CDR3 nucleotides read TGCAGTGCTAGATGGGGGCCTGAAGCTTTCTTT. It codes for CSARWGPEAFF.

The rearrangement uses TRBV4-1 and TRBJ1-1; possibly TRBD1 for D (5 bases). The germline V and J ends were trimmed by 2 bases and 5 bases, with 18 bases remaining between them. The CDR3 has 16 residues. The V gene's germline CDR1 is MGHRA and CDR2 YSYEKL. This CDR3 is CASSQQGLSRRTEAFF. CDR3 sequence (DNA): TGCGCCAGCAGCCAACAGGGCCTCTCTAGGAGGACTGAAGCTTTCTTT.

The CDR3 protein is CASSLDGRGRDEQYF. CDR3 nucleotide sequence: TGTGCCAGCAGCTTAGACGGCAGGGGGAGGGACGAGCAGTACTTC. The chain has TRBV7-8 and TRBJ2-7, with D possibly called TRBD1 or TRBD2 (7 bases each). Germline CDR1 SGHVS, CDR2 FQNEAQ. There are 15 residues in the CDR3. V gave up 1 base and J gave up 5 bases, with 15 bases separating them.

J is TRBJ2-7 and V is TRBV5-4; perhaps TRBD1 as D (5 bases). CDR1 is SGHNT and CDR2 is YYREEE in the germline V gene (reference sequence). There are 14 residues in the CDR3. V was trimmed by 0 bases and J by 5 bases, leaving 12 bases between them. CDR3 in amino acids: CASSLGGRVHEQYF. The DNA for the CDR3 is TGTGCCAGCAGCTTGGGAGGCAGGGTCCACGAGCAGTACTTC. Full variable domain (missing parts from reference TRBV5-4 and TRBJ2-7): ETGVTQSPTHLIKTRGQQVTLRCSSQSGHNTVSWYQQALGQGPQFIFQYYREEENGRGNFPPRFSGLQFPNYSSELNVNALELDDSALYLCASSLGGRVHEQYFGPGTRLTVT.

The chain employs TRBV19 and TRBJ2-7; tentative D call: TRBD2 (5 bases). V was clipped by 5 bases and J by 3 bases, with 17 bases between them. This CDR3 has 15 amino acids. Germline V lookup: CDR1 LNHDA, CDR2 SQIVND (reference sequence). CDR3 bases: TGTGCCAGTAGTCCCGAGCGGTTGGCGAACTACGAGCAGTACTTC. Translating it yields CASSPERLANYEQYF.

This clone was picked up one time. The CDR3: CASSEFPGQGNEKLFF. Written as DNA, the CDR3 is TGTGCCAGCAGTGAATTTCCGGGACAGGGGAATGAAAAACTGTTTTTT. This sequence joins TRBV2 and TRBJ1-4; TRBD1 agrees at 10 bases. V lost 2 bases, J lost 5 bases, and 5 bases stayed unmatched. Germline V gene sequence: CDR1 SNHLY, CDR2 FYNNEI. This CDR3 has 16 amino acids.

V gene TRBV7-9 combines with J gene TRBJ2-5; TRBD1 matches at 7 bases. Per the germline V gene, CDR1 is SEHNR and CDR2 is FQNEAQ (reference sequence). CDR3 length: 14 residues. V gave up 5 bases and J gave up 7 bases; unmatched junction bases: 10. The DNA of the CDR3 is TGTGCCAGCAGCCCACCGACAGGGTCATGGACCCAGTACTTC. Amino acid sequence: CASSPPTGSWTQYF.

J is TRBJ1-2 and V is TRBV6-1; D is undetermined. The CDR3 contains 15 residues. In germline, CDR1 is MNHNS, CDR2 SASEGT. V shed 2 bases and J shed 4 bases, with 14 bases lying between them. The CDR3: CASSESGGQLYGYTF. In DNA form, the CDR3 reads TGTGCCAGCAGTGAATCGGGCGGGCAGCTCTATGGCTACACCTTC.

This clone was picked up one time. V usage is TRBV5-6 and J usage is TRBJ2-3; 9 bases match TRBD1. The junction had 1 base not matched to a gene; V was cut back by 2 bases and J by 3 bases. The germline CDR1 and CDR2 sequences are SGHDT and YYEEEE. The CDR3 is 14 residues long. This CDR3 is CASSFGTGTDTQYF. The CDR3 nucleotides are TGTGCCAGCAGCTTTGGGACAGGGACAGATACGCAGTATTTT.

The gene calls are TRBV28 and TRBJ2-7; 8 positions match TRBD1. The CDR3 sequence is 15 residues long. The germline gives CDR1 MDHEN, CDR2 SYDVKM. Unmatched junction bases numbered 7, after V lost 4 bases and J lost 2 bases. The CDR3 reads CASSYGQGKTYEQYF. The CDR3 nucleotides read TGTGCCAGCAGTTATGGACAGGGTAAGACCTACGAGCAGTACTTC.

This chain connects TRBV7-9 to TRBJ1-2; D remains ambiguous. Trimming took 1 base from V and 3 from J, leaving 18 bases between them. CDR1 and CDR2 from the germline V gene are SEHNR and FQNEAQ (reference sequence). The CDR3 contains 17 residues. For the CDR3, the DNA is TGTGCCAGCAGCTTAGGAGTTTATCCTCAATCCGACTATGGCTACACCTTC. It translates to CASSLGVYPQSDYGYTF.

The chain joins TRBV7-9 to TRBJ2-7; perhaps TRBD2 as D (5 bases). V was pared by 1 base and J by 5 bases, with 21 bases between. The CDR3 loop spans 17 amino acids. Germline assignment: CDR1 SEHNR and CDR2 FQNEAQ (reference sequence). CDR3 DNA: TGTGCCAGCAGCTTAGGGGGTCGAGTAGCGATGCACCACGAGCAGTACTTC. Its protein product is CASSLGGRVAMHHEQYF.

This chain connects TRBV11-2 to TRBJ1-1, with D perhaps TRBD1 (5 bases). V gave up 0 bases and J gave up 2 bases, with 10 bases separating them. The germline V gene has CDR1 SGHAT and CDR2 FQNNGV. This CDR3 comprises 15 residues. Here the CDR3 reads CASSLEWGDNTEAFF. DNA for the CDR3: TGTGCCAGCAGCTTAGAGTGGGGGGACAACACTGAAGCTTTCTTT.

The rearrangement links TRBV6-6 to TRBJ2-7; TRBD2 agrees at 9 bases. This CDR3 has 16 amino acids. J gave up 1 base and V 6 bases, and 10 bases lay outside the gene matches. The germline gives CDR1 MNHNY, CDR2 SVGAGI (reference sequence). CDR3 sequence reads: CASRPGLALLSYEQYF. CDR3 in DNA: TGTGCCAGCAGACCCGGACTAGCGTTGTTATCCTACGAGCAGTACTTC.

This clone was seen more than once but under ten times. The chain's CDR3 is CASSQVSDHEQYF. The CDR3 region has the DNA TGTGCCAGCAGCCAAGTAAGCGACCACGAGCAGTACTTC. This chain uses TRBV4-2 with TRBJ2-7; D gene unclear. Trimming stripped 1 base from V and 5 bases from J, with 9 bases between. The V gene's germline CDR1 is LGHNA and CDR2 YNFKEQ. The length of the CDR3 is 13 residues.

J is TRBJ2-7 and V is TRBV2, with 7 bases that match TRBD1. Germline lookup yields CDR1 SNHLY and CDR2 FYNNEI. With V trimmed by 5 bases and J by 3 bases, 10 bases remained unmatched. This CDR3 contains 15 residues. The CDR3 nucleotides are TGTGCCAGCAGTTCAACCGGGACAGCGAACTACGAGCAGTACTTC. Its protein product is CASSSTGTANYEQYF.

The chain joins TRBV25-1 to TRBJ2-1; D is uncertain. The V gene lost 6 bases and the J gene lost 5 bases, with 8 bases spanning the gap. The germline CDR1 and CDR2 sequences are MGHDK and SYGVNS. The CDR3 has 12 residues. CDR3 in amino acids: CASSPPNNEQFF. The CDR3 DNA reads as TGTGCCAGCAGCCCCCCGAACAATGAGCAGTTCTTC.

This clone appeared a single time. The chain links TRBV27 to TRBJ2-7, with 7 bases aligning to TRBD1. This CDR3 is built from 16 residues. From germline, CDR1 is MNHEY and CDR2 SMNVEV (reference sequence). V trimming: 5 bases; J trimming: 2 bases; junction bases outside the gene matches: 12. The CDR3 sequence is CASSTSQGDKAYEQYF. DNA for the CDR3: TGTGCCAGCAGTACGTCCCAGGGGGATAAGGCCTACGAGCAGTACTTC.